This TCR beta chain was identified in a study of blood T cells in healthy people across ages. V lost 0 bases and J 7 bases, leaving 6 bases between the germline ends. Germline CDR1 is LGHDT and CDR2 is YNNKEL (reference sequence). The CDR3 has 12 amino acids. Alongside a J-beta primer mix, a sample-barcoded 5' primer served in a second PCR lasting about 7 to 11 cycles. TCRdb itself ran the 5' RACE reads through MiXCR, one entry per CDR3 protein. Of fewer than 700,000 distinct CDR3 sequences in the sample, 40% to 45% were seen once. Only a few counts were recorded for this clonotype. The source material was blood. The rearrangement uses TRBV3-1 and TRBJ1-1; D is ambiguous. The receptor comes from a man older than 75 in good health. This CDR3 is CASSQDRSEAFF. For the CDR3, the DNA is TGTGCCAGCAGCCAAGACAGGAGTGAAGCTTTCTTT.